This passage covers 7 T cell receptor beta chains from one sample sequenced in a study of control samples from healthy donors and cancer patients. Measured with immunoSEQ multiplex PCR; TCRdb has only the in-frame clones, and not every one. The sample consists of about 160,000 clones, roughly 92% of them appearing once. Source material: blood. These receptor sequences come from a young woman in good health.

The CDR3 protein is CASRAGNTQYF. CDR3 nucleotides: TGCGCCAGCAGAGCGGGGAATACGCAGTATTTT. This rearrangement joins TRBV5-1 to TRBJ2-3, with 7 bases aligning to TRBD2. This CDR3 comprises 11 residues. V gave up 5 bases and J gave up 7 bases; unmatched junction bases: 1. Germline assignment: CDR1 SGHRS and CDR2 YFSETQ.

The CDR3 loop is CATSDLGAGELFF. CDR3 DNA sequence: TGTGCCACCAGTGATCTAGGAGCCGGGGAGCTGTTTTTT. The rearrangement links TRBV24-1 to TRBJ2-2; D unresolved. The V end lost 3 bases, the J end lost 6 bases, and 7 bases lay between the germline ends. The germline gives CDR1 KGHDR, CDR2 SFDVKD. The CDR3 is 13 residues long.

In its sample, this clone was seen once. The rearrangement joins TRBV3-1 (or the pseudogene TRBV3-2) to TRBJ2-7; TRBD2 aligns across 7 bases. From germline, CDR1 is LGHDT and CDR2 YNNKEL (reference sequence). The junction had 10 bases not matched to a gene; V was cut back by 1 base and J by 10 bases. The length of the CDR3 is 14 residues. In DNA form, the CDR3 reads TGTGCCAGCAGCCAAGGCTCCGGACTAGGCACACAGTACTTC. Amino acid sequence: CASSQGSGLGTQYF.

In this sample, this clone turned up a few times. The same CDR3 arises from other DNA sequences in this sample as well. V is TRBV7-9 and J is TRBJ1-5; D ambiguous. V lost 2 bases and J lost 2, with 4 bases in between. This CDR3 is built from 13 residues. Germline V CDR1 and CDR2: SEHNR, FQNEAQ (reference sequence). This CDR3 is CASSLQGNQPQHF. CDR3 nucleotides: TGTGCCAGCAGCTTACAGGGCAATCAGCCCCAGCATTTT.

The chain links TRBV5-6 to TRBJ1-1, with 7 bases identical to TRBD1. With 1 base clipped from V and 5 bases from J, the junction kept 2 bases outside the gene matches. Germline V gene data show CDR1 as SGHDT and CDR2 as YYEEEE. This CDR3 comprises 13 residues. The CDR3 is CASSLTGETEAFF. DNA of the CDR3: TGTGCCAGCAGCTTGACAGGGGAAACTGAAGCTTTCTTT.

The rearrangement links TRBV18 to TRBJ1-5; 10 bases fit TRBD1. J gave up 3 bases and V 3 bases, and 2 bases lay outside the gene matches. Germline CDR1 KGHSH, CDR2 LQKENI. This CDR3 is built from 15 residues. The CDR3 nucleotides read TGTGCCAGCTCACCGGGACAGGGGCTCAATCAGCCCCAGCATTTT. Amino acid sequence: CASSPGQGLNQPQHF.

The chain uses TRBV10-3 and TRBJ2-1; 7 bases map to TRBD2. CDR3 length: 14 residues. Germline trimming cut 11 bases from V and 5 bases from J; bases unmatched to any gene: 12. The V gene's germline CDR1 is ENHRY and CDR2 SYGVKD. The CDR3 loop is CAGGQGGPDNEQFF. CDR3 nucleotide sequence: TGTGCCGGGGGTCAGGGAGGGCCCGACAATGAGCAGTTCTTC.